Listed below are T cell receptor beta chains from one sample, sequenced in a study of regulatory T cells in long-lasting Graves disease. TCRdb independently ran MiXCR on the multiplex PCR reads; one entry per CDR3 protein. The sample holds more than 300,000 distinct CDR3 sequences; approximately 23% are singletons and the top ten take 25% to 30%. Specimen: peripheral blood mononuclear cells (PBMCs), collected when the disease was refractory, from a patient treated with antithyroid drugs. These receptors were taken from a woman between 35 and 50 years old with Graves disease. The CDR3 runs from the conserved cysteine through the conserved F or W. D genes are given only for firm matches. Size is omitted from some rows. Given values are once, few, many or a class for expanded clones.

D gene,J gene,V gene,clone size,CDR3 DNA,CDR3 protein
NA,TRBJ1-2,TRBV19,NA,TGTGCCAGTAGTATTTTCGGACAGAACTATGGCTACACCTTC,CASSIFGQNYGYTF
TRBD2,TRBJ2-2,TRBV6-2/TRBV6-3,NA,TGTGCCAGCAGTTACGGCGGGAGAAGCGGGGAGCTGTTTTTT,CASSYGGRSGELFF
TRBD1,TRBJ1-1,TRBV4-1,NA,TGCGCCAGCAGCCAAGGGTACCGGGACAGGGTTGCTGAAGCTTTCTTT,CASSQGYRDRVAEAFF
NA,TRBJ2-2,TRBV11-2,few,TGTGCCAGCAGAAATATCAAGGGCACCGGGGAGCTGTTTTTT,CASRNIKGTGELFF
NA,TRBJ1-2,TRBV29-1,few,TGCAGCGCTCCGGGGGCATCTGGGGGCTACACCTTC,CSAPGASGGYTF
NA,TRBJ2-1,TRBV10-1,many,TGCGCCAGCAGTGAGTCGGGGCTAGCGAGTGAGCAGTTCTTC,CASSESGLASEQFF
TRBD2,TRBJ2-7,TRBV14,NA,TGTGCCAGCAGCCAAGTGAGCGCTAGCGGGAGGGCCTACGAGCAGTACTTC,CASSQVSASGRAYEQYF
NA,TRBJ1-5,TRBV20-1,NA,TGCAGTGCTAGTCAAACAGATCAGCCCCAGCATTTT,CSASQTDQPQHF
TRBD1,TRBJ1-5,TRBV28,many,TGTGCCAGCAGTCCATATGGACAGGGCGATCAGCCCCAGCATTTT,CASSPYGQGDQPQHF
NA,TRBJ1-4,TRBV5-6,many,TGTGCCAGCAGGGGGCCCTTGGATGAAAAACTGTTTTTT,CASRGPLDEKLFF